Sequencing of this T cell receptor beta chain was carried out in a study of T-cell reconstitution after alpha-beta-depleted transplantation in children. Unique molecular identifiers were incorporated into the prepared TCRbeta library. TCRdb processed the PCR reads anew with MiXCR; each CDR3 protein has one entry. The sample holds about 97,000 distinct CDR3 sequences, approximately 6% seen once. V was trimmed by 5 bases and J by 0 bases, leaving 8 bases between them. The V gene's germline CDR1 is MDHEN and CDR2 SYDVKM. This CDR3 is built from 13 residues. This clonotype was picked up many times. This TCR derives from a female patient aged 2-9 years who had a stem cell transplant for Fanconi anemia, so the T cells may come from the graft donor. The sequencing here drew on PBMCs, mostly from graft donor cells, taken 60 days after TCRalphabeta/CD19-depleted stem cell transplant. V usage is TRBV28 and J usage is TRBJ2-7, with D maybe TRBD1 (5 bases). CDR3 region: CASSAGYSYEQYF. The CDR3 nucleotides read TGTGCCAGCAGTGCAGGGTACTCCTACGAGCAGTACTTC.